These 3 T cell receptor beta chains were sequenced from one sample in a study of metastatic and nonmetastatic thyroid tumors. Each patient came to thyroid surgery without any prior treatment (of any kind). TCRdb re-analyzed the PCR reads using MiXCR. The sample includes about 3,300 clones, 20% to 30% of them seen just once. Input material: tumor tissue. The receptors come from a female donor with papillary thyroid cancer or a benign thyroid nodule (not recorded which). Some clones in this sample may be carry-over from other donors' samples.

This clone rates as large. The chain uses TRBV6-2 or TRBV6-3 and TRBJ2-2; TRBD1 matches 7 bases. The CDR3 runs to 15 residues. With 2 bases clipped from V and 3 bases from J, the junction kept 3 bases outside the gene matches. Germline values: CDR1 MNHEY, CDR2 SVGEGT. The CDR3 bases are TGTGCCAGCAGTTACGACAGGGTGGACACCGGGGAGCTGTTTTTT. Its translation: CASSYDRVDTGELFF.

The sample holds many counts of this clone. This chain uses TRBV7-4 with TRBJ2-7, with TRBD1 matching over 7 bases. Germline CDR1 SGHVT, CDR2 SQSDAQ. With 5 bases clipped from V and 0 bases from J, the junction kept 7 bases outside the gene matches. CDR3 size: 15 residues. In nucleotides, the CDR3 is TGTGCCAGCAGCCCTCCGGGACAGAGCTCCTACGAGCAGTACTTC. Amino acid sequence: CASSPPGQSSYEQYF.

This clone occurred a few times. The genes are TRBV28 and TRBJ2-7, with D possibly being TRBD2 (6 bases). Germline CDR1 MDHEN, CDR2 SYDVKM. V dropped 6 bases and J dropped 6 bases, with 21 bases sitting between them. The length of the CDR3 is 15 residues. The CDR3 DNA sequence: TGTGCCAGCAGCTCTGAGACAGTGACGGGAGTCGAGCAGTACTTC. Translating gives CASSSETVTGVEQYF.